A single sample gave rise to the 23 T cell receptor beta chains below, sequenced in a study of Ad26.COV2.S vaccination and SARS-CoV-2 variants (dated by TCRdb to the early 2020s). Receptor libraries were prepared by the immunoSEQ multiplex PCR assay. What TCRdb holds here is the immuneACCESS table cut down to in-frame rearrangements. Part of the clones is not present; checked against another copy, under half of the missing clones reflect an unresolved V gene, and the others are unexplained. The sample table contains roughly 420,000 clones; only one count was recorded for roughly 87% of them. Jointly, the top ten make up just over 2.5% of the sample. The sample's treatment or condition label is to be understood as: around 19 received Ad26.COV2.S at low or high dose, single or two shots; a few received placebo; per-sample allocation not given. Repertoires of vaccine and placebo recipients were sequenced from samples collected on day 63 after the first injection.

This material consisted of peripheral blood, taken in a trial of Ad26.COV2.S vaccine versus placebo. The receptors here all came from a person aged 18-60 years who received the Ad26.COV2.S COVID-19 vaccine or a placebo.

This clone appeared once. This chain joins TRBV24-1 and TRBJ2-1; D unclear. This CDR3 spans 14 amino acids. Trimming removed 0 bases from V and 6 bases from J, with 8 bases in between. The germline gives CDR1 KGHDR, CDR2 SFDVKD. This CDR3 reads CATSDLPRSNEQFF. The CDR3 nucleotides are TGTGCCACCAGTGATTTGCCACGATCCAATGAGCAGTTCTTC.

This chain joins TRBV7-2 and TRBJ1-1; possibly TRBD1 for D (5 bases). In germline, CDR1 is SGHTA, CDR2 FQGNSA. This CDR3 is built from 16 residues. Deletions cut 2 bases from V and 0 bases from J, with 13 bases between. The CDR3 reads CASSLWGPEMNTEAFF. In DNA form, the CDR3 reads TGTGCCAGCAGCTTATGGGGACCCGAGATGAACACTGAAGCTTTCTTT. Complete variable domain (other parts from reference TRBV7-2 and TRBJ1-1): GAGVSQSPSNKVTEKGKDVELRCDPISGHTALYWYRQSLGQGLEFLIYFQGNSAPDKSGLPSDRFSAERTGGSVSTLTIQRTQQEDSAVYLCASSLWGPEMNTEAFFGQGTRLTVV.

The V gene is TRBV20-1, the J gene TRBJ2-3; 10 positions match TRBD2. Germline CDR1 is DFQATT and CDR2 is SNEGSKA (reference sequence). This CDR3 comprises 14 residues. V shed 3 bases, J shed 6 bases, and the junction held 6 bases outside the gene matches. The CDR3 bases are TGCAGTGCTAGTCTAGCGGGAGTACCGGATACGCAGTATTTT. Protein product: CSASLAGVPDTQYF.

The CDR3 DNA is TGTGCCAGCAGCGTAGCGTCTCTAACGTCAGATACGCAGTATTTT. Translated: CASSVASLTSDTQYF. The rearrangement uses TRBV9 and TRBJ2-3; D remains unclear. CDR1 SGDLS and CDR2 YYNGEE come from the germline V gene. Trimming pared 0 bases from V and 4 bases from J, leaving 12 bases between. The CDR3 contains 15 residues.

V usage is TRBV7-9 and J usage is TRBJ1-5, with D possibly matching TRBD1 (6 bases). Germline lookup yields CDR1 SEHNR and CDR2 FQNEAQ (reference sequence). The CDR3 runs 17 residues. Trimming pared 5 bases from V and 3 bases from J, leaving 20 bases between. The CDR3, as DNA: TGTGCCAGCAGCCTTCCCACAGGGAAGGAGGACAATCAGCCCCAGCATTTT. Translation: CASSLPTGKEDNQPQHF. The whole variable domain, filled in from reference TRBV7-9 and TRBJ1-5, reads DTGVSQNPRHKITKRGQNVTFRCDPISEHNRLYWYRQTLGQGPEFLTYFQNEAQLEKSRLLSDRFSAERPKGSFSTLEIQRTEQGDSAMYLCASSLPTGKEDNQPQHFGDGTRLSIL.

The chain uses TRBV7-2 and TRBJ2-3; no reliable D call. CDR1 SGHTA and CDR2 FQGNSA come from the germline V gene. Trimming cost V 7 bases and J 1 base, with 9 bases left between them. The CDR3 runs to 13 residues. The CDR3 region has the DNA TGTGCCAGCAAGCAGAAACGCACAGATACGCAGTATTTT. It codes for CASKQKRTDTQYF. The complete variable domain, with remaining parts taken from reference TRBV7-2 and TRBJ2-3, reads GAGVSQSPSNKVTEKGKDVELRCDPISGHTALYWYRQSLGQGLEFLIYFQGNSAPDKSGLPSDRFSAERTGGSVSTLTIQRTQQEDSAVYLCASKQKRTDTQYFGPGTRLTVL.

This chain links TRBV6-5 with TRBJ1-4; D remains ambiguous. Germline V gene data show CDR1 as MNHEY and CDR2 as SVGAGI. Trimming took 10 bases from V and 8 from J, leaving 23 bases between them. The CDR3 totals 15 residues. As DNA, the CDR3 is TGTGCCACCACCTCGGGGATAGGGTTAGCGGAAAAACTGTTTTTT. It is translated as CATTSGIGLAEKLFF.

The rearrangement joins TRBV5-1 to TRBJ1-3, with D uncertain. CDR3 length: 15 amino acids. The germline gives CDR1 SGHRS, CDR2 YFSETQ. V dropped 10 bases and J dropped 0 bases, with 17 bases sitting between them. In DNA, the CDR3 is TGCGCCTCGTCGGTGGCGGTCTCCTCTGGAAACACCATATATTTT. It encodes CASSVAVSSGNTIYF.

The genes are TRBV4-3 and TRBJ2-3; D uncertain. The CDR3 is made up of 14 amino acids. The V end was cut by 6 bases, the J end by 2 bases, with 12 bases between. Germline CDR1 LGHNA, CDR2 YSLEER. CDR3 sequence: CASSHDPDTDTQYF. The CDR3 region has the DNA TGCGCCAGCAGTCACGACCCTGACACAGATACGCAGTATTTT.

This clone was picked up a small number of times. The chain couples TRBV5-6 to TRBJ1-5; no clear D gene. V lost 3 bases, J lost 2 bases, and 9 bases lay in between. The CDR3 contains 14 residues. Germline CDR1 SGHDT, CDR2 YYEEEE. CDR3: CASSSAGRNQPQHF. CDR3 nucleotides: TGTGCCAGCAGCTCCGCGGGCCGCAATCAGCCCCAGCATTTT. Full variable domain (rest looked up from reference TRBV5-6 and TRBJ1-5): DAGVTQSPTHLIKTRGQQVTLRCSPKSGHDTVSWYQQALGQGPQFIFQYYEEEERQRGNFPDRFSGHQFPNYSSELNVNALLLGDSALYLCASSSAGRNQPQHFGDGTRLSIL.

CDR3 in amino acids: CSVPGWDRPGELFF. The DNA for the CDR3 is TGCAGCGTCCCGGGGTGGGACAGGCCCGGGGAGCTGTTTTTT. This chain uses TRBV29-1 with TRBJ2-2, with TRBD1 matching 8 bases. Germline V gene lookup returns CDR1 SQVTM and CDR2 ANQGSEA. CDR3 length: 14 amino acids. With V trimmed by 6 bases and J by 6 bases, 9 bases remained unmatched.

The CDR3 region has the DNA TGTGCCAGCAGCCAATCTTCGACCGGGACAGAAAACTATGGCTACACCTTC. Its translation is CASSQSSTGTENYGYTF. The genes are TRBV4-2 and TRBJ1-2, with 7 nucleotides matching TRBD1. Germline CDR1 LGHNA, CDR2 YNFKEQ. With V trimmed by 2 bases and J by 2 bases, 11 bases remained unmatched. The CDR3 loop spans 17 amino acids.

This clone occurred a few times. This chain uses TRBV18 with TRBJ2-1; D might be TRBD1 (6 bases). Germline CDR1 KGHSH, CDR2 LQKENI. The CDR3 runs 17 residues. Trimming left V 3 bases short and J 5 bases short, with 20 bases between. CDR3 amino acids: CASSPPVISGHHNEQFF. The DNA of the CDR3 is TGTGCCAGCTCACCCCCCGTAATATCGGGACACCACAATGAGCAGTTCTTC.

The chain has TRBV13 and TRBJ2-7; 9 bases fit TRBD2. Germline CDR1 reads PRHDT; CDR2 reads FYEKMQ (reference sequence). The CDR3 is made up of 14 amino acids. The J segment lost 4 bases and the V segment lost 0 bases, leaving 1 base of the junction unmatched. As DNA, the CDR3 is TGTGCCAGCAGCTTAGGACTAGCGGGTTACGAGCAGTACGTC. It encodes CASSLGLAGYEQYV.

DNA for the CDR3: TGTGCCAGCAGCTTATTGGGCTTAGGAACCCAGTACTTC. Amino acids: CASSLLGLGTQYF. The gene calls are TRBV11-2 and TRBJ2-5, with no clear D. The germline gives CDR1 SGHAT, CDR2 FQNNGV. Trimming took off 2 bases at V and 8 bases at J, with 12 bases between the two ends. CDR3 length: 13 amino acids.

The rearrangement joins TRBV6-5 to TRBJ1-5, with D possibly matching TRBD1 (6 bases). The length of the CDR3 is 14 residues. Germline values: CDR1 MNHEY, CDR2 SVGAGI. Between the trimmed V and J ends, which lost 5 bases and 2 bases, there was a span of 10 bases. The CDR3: CASSTGLGNQPQHF. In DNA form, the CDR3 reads TGTGCCAGCAGTACAGGGTTAGGCAATCAGCCCCAGCATTTT.

The CDR3 region has the DNA TGTGCCAGCGGCTGGGGCTATGGCTACACCTTC. As protein: CASGWGYGYTF. The rearrangement links TRBV28 to TRBJ1-2, with D hard to call. Germline V gene sequence: CDR1 MDHEN, CDR2 SYDVKM. This CDR3 comprises 11 residues. V gave up 8 bases and J gave up 4 bases, with 8 bases separating them.

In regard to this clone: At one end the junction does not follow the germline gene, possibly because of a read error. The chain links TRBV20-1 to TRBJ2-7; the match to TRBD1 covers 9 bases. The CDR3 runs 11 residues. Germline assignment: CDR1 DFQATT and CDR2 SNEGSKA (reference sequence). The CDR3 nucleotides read TGCAGTGCTGGGACAGGGTACGGGCAGTACTTC. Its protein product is CSAGTGYGQYF.

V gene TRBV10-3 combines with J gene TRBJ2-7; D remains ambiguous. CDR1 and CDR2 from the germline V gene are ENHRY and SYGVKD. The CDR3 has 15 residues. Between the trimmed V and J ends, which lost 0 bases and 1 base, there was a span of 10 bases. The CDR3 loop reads CAISESIGNSYEQYV. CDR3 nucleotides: TGTGCCATCAGTGAGTCGATCGGAAATTCCTACGAGCAGTACGTC.

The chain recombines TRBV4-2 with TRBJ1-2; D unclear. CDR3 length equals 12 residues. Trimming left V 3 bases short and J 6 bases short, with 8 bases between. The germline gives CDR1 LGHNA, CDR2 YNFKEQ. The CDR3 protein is CASSHPPDGYTF. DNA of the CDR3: TGTGCCAGCAGCCACCCTCCCGATGGCTACACCTTC.

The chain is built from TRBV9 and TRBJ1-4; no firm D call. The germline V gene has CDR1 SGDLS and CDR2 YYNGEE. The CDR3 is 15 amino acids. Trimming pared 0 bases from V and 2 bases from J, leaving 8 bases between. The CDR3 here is CASSVGLGTNEKLFF. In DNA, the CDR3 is TGTGCCAGCAGCGTAGGTTTAGGGACTAATGAAAAACTGTTTTTT.

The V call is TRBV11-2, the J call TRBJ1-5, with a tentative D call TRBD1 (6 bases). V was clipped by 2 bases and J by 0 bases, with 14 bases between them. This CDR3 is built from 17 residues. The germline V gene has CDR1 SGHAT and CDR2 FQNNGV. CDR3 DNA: TGTGCCAGCAGCTTATGGGGGGGCAGGGATAGCAATCAGCCCCAGCATTTT. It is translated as CASSLWGGRDSNQPQHF.

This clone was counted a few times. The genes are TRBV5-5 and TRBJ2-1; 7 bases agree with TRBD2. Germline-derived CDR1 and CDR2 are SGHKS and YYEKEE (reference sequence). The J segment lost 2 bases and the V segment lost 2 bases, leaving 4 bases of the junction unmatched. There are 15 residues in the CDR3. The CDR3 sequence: CASSLGAGPYNEQFF. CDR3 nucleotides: TGTGCCAGCAGCTTAGGAGCGGGGCCCTACAATGAGCAGTTCTTC.